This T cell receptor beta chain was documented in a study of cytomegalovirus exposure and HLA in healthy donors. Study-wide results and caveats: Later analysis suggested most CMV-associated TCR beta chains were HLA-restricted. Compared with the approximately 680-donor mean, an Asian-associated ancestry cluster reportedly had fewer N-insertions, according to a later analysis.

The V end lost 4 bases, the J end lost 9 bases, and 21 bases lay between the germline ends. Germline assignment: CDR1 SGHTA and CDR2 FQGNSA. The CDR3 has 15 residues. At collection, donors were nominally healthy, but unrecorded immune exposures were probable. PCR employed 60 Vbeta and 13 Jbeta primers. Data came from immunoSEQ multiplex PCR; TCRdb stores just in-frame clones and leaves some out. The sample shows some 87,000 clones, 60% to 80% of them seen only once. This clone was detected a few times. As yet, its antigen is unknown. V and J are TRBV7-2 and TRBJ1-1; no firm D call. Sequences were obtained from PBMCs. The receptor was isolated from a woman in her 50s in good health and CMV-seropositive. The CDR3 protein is CASSSNPNSPKKAFF. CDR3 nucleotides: TGTGCCAGCAGCTCAAACCCGAACAGCCCTAAGAAAGCTTTCTTT.